The entry below describes one T cell receptor (beta chain). Antigen unknown. These data originate in a study of OX40 agonist ivuxolimab in advanced cancers. Study background: Patient treatment consisted of intravenous ivuxolimab administration every 2 weeks at 0.01 to 10 mg/kg.

Profiled with immunoSEQ multiplex PCR; TCRdb holds only in-frame clones, not every one. Counted here are approximately 89,000 clones, approximately 91% occurring once; the ten biggest clones make up around 0.29%. Overall study results and limits: There was clonal expansion of CD4+ and CD8+ blood T cells by week 6 at 0.1 to 3.0 mg/kg. Partial responders dosed at 0.1-3.0 mg/kg displayed clonal expansion ranking among the lowest.

The specimen comprised CD4+ or CD8+ T cells sorted from blood, sampled in a trial of the OX40 agonist ivuxolimab. The clonotype was recovered from an adult with an advanced solid tumor such as melanoma, head and neck, liver or kidney cancer.

The CDR3: CATRPGTSGGASDTQYF. CDR3 nucleotides: TGTGCCACACGTCCCGGGACTAGCGGGGGGGCCTCAGATACGCAGTATTTT. The genes are TRBV5-4 and TRBJ2-3, with 16 bases lining up with TRBD2. Germline CDR1 SGHNT, CDR2 YYREEE (reference sequence). With 9 bases clipped from V and 4 bases from J, the junction kept 11 bases outside the gene matches. The CDR3 covers 17 residues.